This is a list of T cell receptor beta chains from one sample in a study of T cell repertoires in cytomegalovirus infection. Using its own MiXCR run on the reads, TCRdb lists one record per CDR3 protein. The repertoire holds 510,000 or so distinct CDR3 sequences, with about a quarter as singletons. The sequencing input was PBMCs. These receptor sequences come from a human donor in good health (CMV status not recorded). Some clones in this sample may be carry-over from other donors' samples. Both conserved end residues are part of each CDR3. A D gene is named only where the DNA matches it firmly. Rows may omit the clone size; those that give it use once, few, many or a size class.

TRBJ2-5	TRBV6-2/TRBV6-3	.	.	CASSDQGQETQYF	TGTGCCAGCAGTGATCAGGGTCAAGAGACCCAGTACTTC
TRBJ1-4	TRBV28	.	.	CASSSNRAADEKLFF	TGTGCCAGCAGTTCAAACAGGGCGGCGGATGAAAAACTGTTTTTT
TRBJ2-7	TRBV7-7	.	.	CASSLREGPDAEQYF	TGTGCCAGCAGCTTGCGGGAAGGTCCGGATGCCGAGCAGTACTTC
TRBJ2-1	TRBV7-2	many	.	CASSASTGLGGFF	TGTGCCAGCAGCGCCTCGACAGGGTTGGGGGGGTTCTTC
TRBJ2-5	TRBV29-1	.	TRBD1	CSVAGQGVETQYF	TGCAGCGTAGCTGGACAGGGAGTGGAGACCCAGTACTTC
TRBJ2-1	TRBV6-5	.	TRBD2	CASKASGALYNEQFF	TGTGCCAGCAAAGCTAGCGGGGCCCTCTACAATGAGCAGTTCTTC
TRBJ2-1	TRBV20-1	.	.	CSAREASPRVEQFF	TGCAGTGCTAGAGAGGCTAGCCCTAGGGTTGAGCAGTTCTTC
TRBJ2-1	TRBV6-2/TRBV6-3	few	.	CATSRDSYNEQFF	TGTGCCACCTCAAGGGACTCCTACAATGAGCAGTTCTTC
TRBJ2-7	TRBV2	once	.	CASRDRLTRYEQYF	TGTGCCAGCAGGGACCGATTAACCAGATACGAGCAGTACTTC
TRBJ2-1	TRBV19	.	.	CATEGPHNEQFF	TGTGCCACTGAAGGGCCGCACAATGAGCAGTTCTTC
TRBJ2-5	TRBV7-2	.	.	CASSLVNRQGTQYF	TGTGCCAGCAGCTTAGTAAACAGACAAGGGACCCAGTACTTC
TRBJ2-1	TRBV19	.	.	CASSWVLISSYNEQFF	TGTGCCAGTAGTTGGGTCCTTATAAGCTCCTACAATGAGCAGTTCTTC
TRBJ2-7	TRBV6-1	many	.	CASIRDQRYEQYF	TGTGCCAGTATCCGGGACCAACGGTACGAGCAGTACTTC
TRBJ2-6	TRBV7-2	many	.	CGSGDPSGANVLTF	TGCGGCTCAGGGGACCCCTCTGGGGCCAACGTCCTGACTTTC
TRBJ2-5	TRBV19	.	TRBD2	CASSARLAGGSETQYF	TGTGCCAGTAGTGCGAGACTAGCGGGAGGTTCAGAGACCCAGTACTTC
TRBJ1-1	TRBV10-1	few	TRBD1	CASSGQGVNTEAFF	TGCGCCAGCAGTGGACAGGGAGTGAACACTGAAGCTTTCTTT
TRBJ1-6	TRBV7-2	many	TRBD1	CASSKTGTNSPLHF	TGTGCCAGCAGCAAGACAGGGACCAATTCACCCCTCCACTTT
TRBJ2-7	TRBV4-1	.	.	CASSQEEGGGGWGVDEQYF	TGCGCCAGCAGCCAAGAAGAGGGGGGCGGAGGTTGGGGCGTCGACGAGCAGTACTTC
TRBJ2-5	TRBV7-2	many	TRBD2	CASSLSTAGQETQYF	TGTGCCAGCAGCTTGTCGACAGCGGGACAAGAGACCCAGTACTTC
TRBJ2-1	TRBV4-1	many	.	CASSQDISQSLLDREQFF	TGCGCCAGCAGCCAAGATATAAGTCAGAGCCTGTTGGATCGAGAGCAGTTCTTC
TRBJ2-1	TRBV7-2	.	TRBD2	CASSPTSGEGREQFF	TGTGCCAGCAGCCCCACTAGCGGAGAAGGGCGGGAGCAGTTCTTC
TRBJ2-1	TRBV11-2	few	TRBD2	CASSLRETRYNEQFF	TGTGCCAGCAGCTTGCGGGAGACAAGGTACAATGAGCAGTTCTTC
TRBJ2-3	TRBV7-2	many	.	CASSYIPPRDTQYF	TGTGCCAGCAGCTACATCCCGCCCCGGGATACGCAGTATTTT
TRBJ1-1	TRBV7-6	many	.	CASSPRVNTEAFF	TGTGCCAGCAGCCCCCGGGTGAACACTGAAGCTTTCTTT
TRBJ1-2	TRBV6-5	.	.	CASSYSETRGANYGYTF	TGTGCCAGCAGTTACTCGGAAACCCGGGGGGCTAACTATGGCTACACCTTC